This T cell receptor beta chain is from a study of blood T cells in healthy people across ages. Study findings and constraints: Strong correlation linked observed beta diversity and percent naive T cells. In older individuals, TCR beta diversity per million T cells was lower, falling roughly linearly with age.

Points on this clonotype: Antigen specificity is unknown.

A J-beta primer mix and a sample-barcoded 5' primer were used in a second PCR of about 7 to 12 cycles. CDR3-containing paired-end reads numbered at least 2.5 million in each sample. A single record per CDR3 protein comes from TCRdb applying MiXCR to the 5' RACE reads. The data show roughly 730,000 distinct CDR3 sequences, with around three fifths seen just once and roughly 26% held by the top ten. The clonotype comes from a middle-aged man in good health. Sequencing was done on a sample of blood.

CDR3 loop: CASSTGWGYTF. The CDR3 nucleotides read TGTGCCAGCAGTACTGGTTGGGGCTACACCTTC. This rearrangement joins TRBV6-6 to TRBJ1-2; D is ambiguous. The germline CDR1 and CDR2 sequences are MNHNY and SVGAGI (reference sequence). The V end was cut by 5 bases, the J end by 8 bases, with 9 bases between. The CDR3 consists of 11 residues.